The following is a TCR beta chain sequence with its context. Authors' processing steps: From reference gene primer amplification, estimates of nucleated cell counts were derived. Repertoires were generated with immunoSEQ multiplex PCR, while TCRdb's copy carries only in-frame clones and drops some. Clonal size and the V and J genes are those of that table, whereas D and trimming came from the DNA. Of over 90,000 clones in the sample, around 81% were seen once. The data were obtained in a study of blood T cell repertoires in COVID-19. In the study overall: Spain, Italy and the United States supplied samples that represented acute and convalescent COVID-19. In each case, the material was cDNA or gDNA derived from T cells, B-cell-depleted T cells, or PBMCs.

Recruited during active infection, patients (from Seattle) were subsequently followed longitudinally. Sequencing input: peripheral blood. The TCR was taken from an elderly man with COVID-19, enrolled during active disease.

The CDR3 spells CASSITLLQREGYEQYF. Written as DNA, the CDR3 is TGTGCCAGCAGCATCACCCTGCTCCAGCGGGAGGGGTACGAGCAGTACTTC. V usage is TRBV11-2 and J usage is TRBJ2-7; 10 positions match TRBD2. CDR3 size: 17 residues. The V segment lost 5 bases and the J segment 4 bases; nucleotides outside the gene matches: 14. Germline V CDR1 and CDR2: SGHAT, FQNNGV.